Following are 26 T cell receptor beta chains from one sample sequenced in a study of technical replicates of blood from several donors. Profiling relied on immunoSEQ multiplex PCR, and the TCRdb table lists in-frame clones only, not all of them. The sample contains 75,000 to 80,000 clones, 85% to 95% of which appear only once. The sequencing input was T cells isolated from PBMCs. These TCRs come from a human donor in good health.

This rearrangement joins TRBV6-1 to TRBJ2-7; D not certain. Trimming stripped 7 bases from V and 3 bases from J, with 7 bases between. The CDR3 contains 11 residues. CDR1 and CDR2 from the germline V gene are MNHNS and SASEGT. CDR3 coding DNA: TGTGCCAGCAACAGAATCTACGAGCAGTACTTC. Residues: CASNRIYEQYF.

The V gene is TRBV19, the J gene TRBJ1-1; D might be TRBD1 (5 bases). The germline V gene encodes CDR1 LNHDA and CDR2 SQIVND (reference sequence). V gave up 8 bases and J gave up 7 bases, with 17 bases separating them. The CDR3 runs to 13 residues. The CDR3 is CASLFQGGGEAFF. The CDR3, as DNA: TGTGCCAGTCTCTTCCAGGGTGGTGGTGAAGCTTTCTTT.

The J gene is TRBJ1-4, the V gene TRBV6-6, with unresolved D. V was shortened by 7 bases and J by 7 bases, with 13 bases between the two germline ends. Germline-derived CDR1 and CDR2 are MNHNY and SVGAGI (reference sequence). CDR3 size: 13 residues. The CDR3 sequence: CASIGRSGEKLFF. CDR3 bases: TGTGCCAGCATTGGCAGGTCCGGTGAAAAACTGTTTTTT.

This rearrangement joins TRBV27 to TRBJ2-5; a possible D gene is TRBD1 (6 bases). V was cut by 4 bases and J by 1 base, with 10 bases left in between. Per the germline V gene, CDR1 is MNHEY and CDR2 is SMNVEV (reference sequence). The CDR3 spans 14 residues. The CDR3 here is CASSWGTSQETQYF. The DNA for the CDR3 is TGTGCCAGCAGTTGGGGGACAAGCCAAGAGACCCAGTACTTC.

The J gene is TRBJ2-1, the V gene TRBV7-2; 7 bases agree with TRBD2. Germline CDR1 SGHTA, CDR2 FQGNSA. Losses at the gene ends were 2 bases for V and 4 bases for J; bases not matched to a gene: 5. CDR3 length: 15 amino acids. The CDR3 DNA follows: TGTGCCAGCAGCTTACTGGCGGGAGATTACAATGAGCAGTTCTTC. Protein product: CASSLLAGDYNEQFF.

The chain is built from TRBV9 and TRBJ2-7; 14 bases are a match to TRBD2. Losses at the gene ends were 0 bases for V and 7 bases for J; bases not matched to a gene: 3. Germline values: CDR1 SGDLS, CDR2 YYNGEE. The CDR3 runs to 15 residues. For the CDR3, the DNA is TGTGCCAGCAGCGTAGGGACTAGCGGGGGGCAGGAGCAGTACTTC. It translates to CASSVGTSGGQEQYF.

This chain joins TRBV30 and TRBJ1-5, with 8 positions matching TRBD1. The CDR3 is 13 amino acids. Germline values: CDR1 GTSNPN, CDR2 SVGIG (reference sequence). V dropped 3 bases and J dropped 7; count of bases not matched to a gene: 5. CDR3 sequence reads: CAWRDRERQPQHF. CDR3 coding DNA: TGTGCCTGGAGGGACAGGGAACGGCAGCCCCAGCATTTT.

This chain connects TRBV6-1 to TRBJ1-1; unclear D gene. The germline gives CDR1 MNHNS, CDR2 SASEGT. This CDR3 is 15 amino acids long. V was trimmed by 2 bases and J by 7 bases, leaving 17 bases between them. The CDR3 coding sequence is TGTGCCAGCAGTGAAATTCTGCAGGTGGGAGATGAAGCTTTCTTT. Amino acid sequence: CASSEILQVGDEAFF.

The rearrangement joins TRBV7-9 to TRBJ2-3; unclear D gene. CDR3 length: 11 amino acids. Trimming removed 5 bases from V and 3 bases from J, with 3 bases in between. The germline V gene has CDR1 SEHNR and CDR2 FQNEAQ (reference sequence). CDR3 in amino acids: CASSPTDTQYF. The CDR3 nucleotides read TGTGCCAGCAGCCCGACAGATACGCAGTATTTT.

The count of this clone is one. V and J are TRBV7-3 and TRBJ2-2, with 7 bases lining up with TRBD2. Germline V gene sequence: CDR1 SGHTA, CDR2 FQGTGA. V dropped 1 base and J dropped 4; count of bases not matched to a gene: 3. The CDR3 sequence is 15 residues long. The CDR3 loop is CASSLKAGSTGELFF. CDR3 nucleotide sequence: TGTGCCAGCAGCTTAAAAGCGGGAAGCACCGGGGAGCTGTTTTTT. The full variable domain, rest sourced from reference TRBV7-3 and TRBJ2-2, is GAGVSQTPSNKVTEKGKYVELRCDPISGHTALYWYRQSLGQGPEFLIYFQGTGAADDSGLPNDRFFAVRPEGSVSTLKIQRTERGDSAVYLCASSLKAGSTGELFFGEGSRLTVL.

The chain recombines TRBV7-8 with TRBJ2-3; 7 bases align to TRBD2. The V gene end was trimmed by 2 bases and the J gene end by 5 bases; junction bases not matched to a gene: 7. The CDR3 is 15 amino acids. Germline V gives CDR1 SGHVS, CDR2 FQNEAQ. The CDR3 sequence: CASSLFTSAGDTQYF. Here the CDR3 DNA reads TGTGCCAGCAGCTTATTCACTAGCGCGGGAGATACGCAGTATTTT.

This chain joins TRBV7-6 and TRBJ2-3, with 7 bases lining up with TRBD2. Trimming cost V 1 base and J 4 bases; bases outside gene matches: 5. The CDR3 spans 15 residues. Germline V gene data show CDR1 as SGHVS and CDR2 as FNYEAQ. The CDR3 protein is CASSLGLARADTQYF. For the CDR3, the DNA is TGTGCCAGCAGCTTAGGACTAGCTAGAGCAGATACGCAGTATTTT.

This chain connects TRBV10-3 to TRBJ2-5; 11 bases align to TRBD2. V dropped 6 bases and J dropped 1; count of bases not matched to a gene: 4. This CDR3 is 15 amino acids long. Germline V lookup: CDR1 ENHRY, CDR2 SYGVKD. The CDR3 bases are TGTGCCATCAGGAAGACTAGCGGGGTCCAAGAGACCCAGTACTTC. Amino acid sequence: CAIRKTSGVQETQYF.

The chain combines TRBV4-1 with TRBJ2-7; D is perhaps TRBD2 (6 bases). CDR1 and CDR2 (germline): MGHRA, YSYEKL. The ends were cut back, 0 bases at V and 7 bases at J, with 10 bases in the middle. The CDR3 runs 13 residues. CDR3 nucleotide sequence: TGCGCCAGCAGCCAAGATTTCGGGGGAGAGCAGTACTTC. The encoded protein is CASSQDFGGEQYF.

This chain connects TRBV9 to TRBJ1-4; D uncertain. V shed 4 bases and J shed 6 bases, with 13 bases lying between them. The CDR3 has 14 amino acids. The V gene's germline CDR1 is SGDLS and CDR2 YYNGEE. The CDR3 spells CASSPRGMDEKLFF. The CDR3 DNA reads as TGTGCCAGCAGCCCCCGAGGAATGGATGAAAAACTGTTTTTT. The variable domain in full, completed from reference TRBV9 and TRBJ1-4, reads DSGVTQTPKHLITATGQRVTLRCSPRSGDLSVYWYQQSLDQGLQFLIQYYNGEERAKGNILERFSAQQFPDLHSELNLSSLELGDSALYFCASSPRGMDEKLFFGSGTQLSVL.

This chain's CDR3 is CASSLTGGVTEAFF. CDR3 coding DNA: TGTGCCAGCAGTCTCACAGGGGGAGTCACTGAAGCTTTCTTT. This chain connects TRBV6-5 to TRBJ1-1; 8 nucleotides match TRBD1. Looked up from germline, CDR1 is MNHEY and CDR2 is SVGAGI. The CDR3 covers 14 residues. J lost 4 bases, V lost 5 bases, and 6 bases had no gene match.

CDR3 nucleotide sequence: TGTGCCAGCAGTTATTCCGGGACTCACTACGAGCAGTACTTC. It codes for CASSYSGTHYEQYF. The J gene is TRBJ2-7, the V gene TRBV6-5, with a possible D match to TRBD2 (6 bases). Germline assignment: CDR1 MNHEY and CDR2 SVGAGI. The CDR3 extends over 14 amino acids. V was cut by 3 bases and J by 3 bases, with 12 bases left in between.

V usage is TRBV2 and J usage is TRBJ1-2; no clear D. V was clipped by 3 bases and J by 4 bases, with 15 bases between them. The V gene's germline CDR1 is SNHLY and CDR2 FYNNEI. CDR3 length: 15 amino acids. The CDR3 region has the DNA TGTGCCAGCAGTGATGAACAATTTAATTCCTATGGCTACACCTTC. Protein product: CASSDEQFNSYGYTF.

This sequence joins TRBV13 and TRBJ2-7, with 10 bases that match TRBD2. This CDR3 is built from 13 residues. Germline CDR1 and CDR2: PRHDT and FYEKMQ (reference sequence). J lost 5 bases, V lost 2 bases, and 0 bases had no gene match. The CDR3 protein is CASSLLAGDEQYF. The CDR3 DNA reads as TGTGCCAGCAGCTTACTAGCGGGAGACGAGCAGTACTTC.

The CDR3 sequence: CASSGDRVSEQYF. The CDR3 DNA follows: TGTGCCAGCAGTGGAGACAGGGTGAGCGAGCAGTACTTC. This rearrangement joins TRBV2 to TRBJ2-7; 7 nucleotides align to TRBD1. J lost 6 bases, V lost 4 bases, and 6 bases had no gene match. Germline V gene sequence: CDR1 SNHLY, CDR2 FYNNEI. The CDR3 is made up of 13 amino acids.

This clone has a single count. V and J are TRBV7-3 and TRBJ2-1; D not certain. Germline values: CDR1 SGHTA, CDR2 FQGTGA. The CDR3 contains 18 residues. Trimming took 5 bases from V and 1 from J, leaving 21 bases between them. CDR3 region: CASSHTSRPGLSYNEQFF. CDR3 DNA: TGTGCCAGCAGCCACACCTCGCGCCCAGGATTATCCTACAATGAGCAGTTCTTC. Filled out from reference TRBV7-3 and TRBJ2-1, the complete variable domain reads GAGVSQTPSNKVTEKGKYVELRCDPISGHTALYWYRQSLGQGPEFLIYFQGTGAADDSGLPNDRFFAVRPEGSVSTLKIQRTERGDSAVYLCASSHTSRPGLSYNEQFFGPGTRLTVL.

The rearrangement links TRBV10-3 to TRBJ2-7; maybe TRBD1 (5 bases). Trimming removed 10 bases from V and 0 bases from J, with 22 bases in between. This CDR3 comprises 16 residues. Germline V lookup: CDR1 ENHRY, CDR2 SYGVKD. The chain's CDR3 is CATTPLDSKPSYEQYF. Here the CDR3 DNA reads TGTGCCACAACACCGCTCGACAGTAAGCCCTCCTACGAGCAGTACTTC.

This rearrangement joins TRBV9 to TRBJ2-3; D gene unclear. The CDR3 is made up of 15 amino acids. In germline, CDR1 is SGDLS, CDR2 YYNGEE. Trimming cost V 0 bases and J 1 base, with 9 bases left between them. The DNA for the CDR3 is TGTGCCAGCAGCGTAGAGGCAGGTCGCACAGATACGCAGTATTTT. This translates into CASSVEAGRTDTQYF.

The rearrangement uses TRBV27 and TRBJ1-5; 7 bases map to TRBD1. Per germline, CDR1 MNHEY and CDR2 SMNVEV (reference sequence). J gave up 2 bases and V 5 bases, and 6 bases lay outside the gene matches. CDR3 length: 15 amino acids. Here the CDR3 reads CASSHRGNGNQPQHF. The CDR3, as DNA: TGTGCCAGCAGTCACAGGGGTAATGGCAATCAGCCCCAGCATTTT.

The chain carries TRBV25-1 and TRBJ2-1; 8 nucleotides agree with TRBD2. CDR1 and CDR2 from the germline V gene are MGHDK and SYGVNS. This CDR3 spans 16 amino acids. The V and J ends lost 7 bases and 8 bases, in that order; junction bases with no gene match: 16. CDR3 bases: TGTGCCAGCAACGAAAGGCGGAGCGGGAGATGCGATGAGCAGTTCTTC. It is translated as CASNERRSGRCDEQFF.

CDR3 sequence reads: CASVQTSSSYNEQFF. CDR3 DNA: TGTGCCAGTGTCCAGACTAGCAGCTCCTACAATGAGCAGTTCTTC. V and J are TRBV19 and TRBJ2-1; 7 nucleotides align to TRBD2. Germline assignment: CDR1 LNHDA and CDR2 SQIVND (reference sequence). V lost 8 bases to trimming and J lost 0 bases; unmatched junction nucleotides: 7. This CDR3 comprises 15 residues.